Listed here are 22 T cell receptor beta chains from one sample, sequenced in a study of T cell responses to AZD1222 COVID-19 vaccine. Assay used: immunoSEQ multiplex PCR; TCRdb lists only in-frame clones, some missing. The table lists 150,000 or so clones, roughly nine tenths of them singletons. The sequencing here drew on peripheral blood, taken on day 0 of MenACWY control vaccination. These receptor sequences come from an adult in good health.

V gene TRBV9 combines with J gene TRBJ1-1; TRBD1 matches at 7 bases. Germline V gene sequence: CDR1 SGDLS, CDR2 YYNGEE. J was trimmed by 0 bases and V by 0 bases; bases with no gene match: 2. The CDR3 contains 15 residues. CDR3 residues: CASSVGDRLNTEAFF. The CDR3 DNA is TGTGCCAGCAGCGTAGGGGACAGACTGAACACTGAAGCTTTCTTT. Combining the CDR3 with reference TRBV9 and TRBJ1-1 gives the whole variable domain DSGVTQTPKHLITATGQRVTLRCSPRSGDLSVYWYQQSLDQGLQFLIQYYNGEERAKGNILERFSAQQFPDLHSELNLSSLELGDSALYFCASSVGDRLNTEAFFGQGTRLTVV.

The chain couples TRBV5-5 to TRBJ2-6, with a tentative D call TRBD2 (6 bases). This CDR3 has 16 amino acids. The V gene's germline CDR1 is SGHKS and CDR2 YYEKEE (reference sequence). Trimming left V 7 bases short and J 2 bases short, with 16 bases between. The CDR3 DNA is TGTGCCAGCTCTCCCAGGCCGGGGGCTGGGGCCAACGTCCTGACTTTC. Encoded protein: CASSPRPGAGANVLTF. The complete variable domain, with remaining parts taken from reference TRBV5-5 and TRBJ2-6, reads DAGVTQSPTHLIKTRGQQVTLRCSPISGHKSVSWYQQVLGQGPQFIFQYYEKEERGRGNFPDRFSARQFPNYSSELNVNALLLGDSALYLCASSPRPGAGANVLTFGAGSRLTVL.

The genes are TRBV2 and TRBJ2-5; either TRBD1 or TRBD2 may supply D (7 bases each). The germline V gene encodes CDR1 SNHLY and CDR2 FYNNEI. This CDR3 region has 15 residues. Trimming pared 6 bases from V and 7 bases from J, leaving 21 bases between. Here the CDR3 reads CASRETGLGGVTQYF. CDR3 in DNA: TGTGCCAGCAGGGAGACAGGGTTGGGAGGGGTGACCCAGTACTTC.

The V gene is TRBV6-5, the J gene TRBJ1-5; 8 bases map to TRBD1. CDR1 is MNHEY, CDR2 SVGAGI, per germline. The CDR3 length is 14 residues. With 6 bases clipped from V and 2 bases from J, the junction kept 3 bases outside the gene matches. CDR3 DNA sequence: TGTGCCAGCAGGGCAGGGGGCGGCAATCAGCCCCAGCATTTT. As protein: CASRAGGGNQPQHF.

This chain connects TRBV2 to TRBJ2-7; D call uncertain. Trimming left V 5 bases short and J 4 bases short, with 12 bases between. The CDR3 length is 13 residues. CDR1 SNHLY and CDR2 FYNNEI come from the germline V gene. Written as DNA, the CDR3 is TGTGCCAGCAGTATAGGGAATCGGTACGAGCAGTACTTC. It translates to CASSIGNRYEQYF.

The chain carries TRBV27 and TRBJ1-1; 8 bases align to TRBD1. Losses at the gene ends were 4 bases for V and 0 bases for J; bases not matched to a gene: 4. The CDR3 has 15 amino acids. CDR1 is MNHEY and CDR2 is SMNVEV in the germline V gene (reference sequence). CDR3 sequence reads: CASSSDRDVNTEAFF. CDR3 in DNA: TGTGCCAGCAGTTCGGACAGGGACGTGAACACTGAAGCTTTCTTT.

The rearrangement links TRBV30 to TRBJ2-7; TRBD2 is a possible D gene (5 bases). There are 13 residues in the CDR3. The V gene lost 4 bases and the J gene lost 5 bases, with 15 bases spanning the gap. Germline lookup yields CDR1 GTSNPN and CDR2 SVGIG (reference sequence). The CDR3 DNA follows: TGTGCCTGGAAATTGGACTTACGGAACGAGCAGTACTTC. Its translation is CAWKLDLRNEQYF.

The chain joins TRBV6-2 or TRBV6-3 to TRBJ1-4; 7 bases match TRBD1. Germline CDR1 is MNHEY and CDR2 is SVGEGT. V was clipped by 6 bases and J by 0 bases; unmatched bases: 4. CDR3 length: 15 residues. CDR3 coding DNA: TGTGCCAGCAGCACCAGGGGGGCAACTAATGAAAAACTGTTTTTT. Translating gives CASSTRGATNEKLFF.

This clone was recorded only once. The chain joins TRBV6-2 or TRBV6-3 to TRBJ1-5; TRBD1 might be the D (6 bases). Germline V gene data show CDR1 as MNHEY and CDR2 as SVGEGT. The V and J ends lost 2 bases and 9 bases respectively, with 11 bases between them. CDR3 size: 13 residues. In nucleotides, the CDR3 is TGTGCCAGCAGTTACCCGGCGACAGGGCCCCAGCATTTT. Protein product: CASSYPATGPQHF.

The rearrangement links TRBV18 to TRBJ2-3; D is unclear. From germline, CDR1 is KGHSH and CDR2 LQKENI. There are 12 residues in the CDR3. The V and J ends lost 1 base and 4 bases respectively, with 3 bases between them. The chain's CDR3 is CASSPRPDTQYF. CDR3 in DNA: TGTGCCAGCTCACCACGTCCAGATACGCAGTATTTT.

The rearrangement links TRBV6-6 to TRBJ2-3, with D tentatively TRBD1 (6 bases). The CDR3 is made up of 17 amino acids. Germline V gene sequence: CDR1 MNHNY, CDR2 SVGAGI (reference sequence). V was cut by 5 bases and J by 0 bases, with 18 bases left in between. The CDR3 DNA follows: TGTGCCAGCAGTCCATCCTGGACAGTTTTAAGCACAGATACGCAGTATTTT. Translating gives CASSPSWTVLSTDTQYF.

CDR3 amino acids: CASSLSRGPSSGNTIYF. In DNA form, the CDR3 reads TGTGCCAGCAGCTTAAGCAGGGGGCCTAGCTCTGGAAACACCATATATTTT. V is TRBV7-8 and J is TRBJ1-3, with 8 bases fitting TRBD1. CDR3 length: 17 residues. The V gene end was trimmed by 2 bases and the J gene end by 0 bases; junction bases not matched to a gene: 6. Germline V lookup: CDR1 SGHVS, CDR2 FQNEAQ.

The V and J genes are TRBV18 and TRBJ1-6; no clear D gene. The V and J ends lost 3 bases and 0 bases respectively, with 12 bases between them. CDR3 length: 17 residues. Looked up from germline, CDR1 is KGHSH and CDR2 is LQKENI. This CDR3 is CASSPTLGSSYNSPLHF. The CDR3 DNA sequence: TGTGCCAGCTCACCGACTTTAGGGAGCTCCTATAATTCACCCCTCCACTTT.

The chain links TRBV6-5 to TRBJ2-5; TRBD1 matches at 10 bases. Germline CDR1 MNHEY, CDR2 SVGAGI. The CDR3 is 15 residues long. J lost 2 bases, V lost 5 bases, and 5 bases had no gene match. This CDR3 is CASSRQGARQETQYF. The CDR3 nucleotides are TGTGCCAGCAGTCGACAGGGGGCAAGGCAAGAGACCCAGTACTTC.

The rearrangement joins TRBV4-1 to TRBJ1-5; D perhaps matches TRBD1 (5 bases). CDR1 is MGHRA, CDR2 YSYEKL, per germline. With 1 base removed from V and 6 bases from J, the gap between germline ends came to 19 bases. The CDR3 length is 17 residues. CDR3 residues: CASSQGDGSGRGQPQHF. The CDR3 DNA reads TGCGCCAGCAGCCAAGGCGATGGCTCTGGGAGGGGTCAGCCCCAGCATTTT.

The chain recombines TRBV5-8 with TRBJ1-2, with D unclear. This CDR3 comprises 17 residues. Deletions cut 0 bases from V and 1 base from J, with 16 bases between. Germline CDR1 SGHTS, CDR2 YDEGEE. The CDR3 loop is CASSLAVSPSLNYGYTF. In nucleotides, the CDR3 is TGTGCCAGCAGCTTGGCAGTTTCTCCTTCTCTTAACTATGGCTACACCTTC.

The chain couples TRBV4-3 to TRBJ2-3; 11 bases fit TRBD2. CDR1 is LGHNA, CDR2 YSLEER, per germline. The CDR3 spans 16 residues. The V segment lost 4 bases and the J segment 4 bases; nucleotides outside the gene matches: 7. The chain's CDR3 is CASSRQSSGRPDTQYF. CDR3 sequence (DNA): TGCGCCAGCAGCCGTCAATCTAGCGGGAGGCCAGATACGCAGTATTTT.

This sequence joins TRBV4-3 and TRBJ1-1; D remains unclear. Germline V gives CDR1 LGHNA, CDR2 YSLEER. V was clipped by 1 base and J by 11 bases, with 11 bases between them. This CDR3 spans 12 amino acids. The CDR3 protein is CASSQAGGSAFF. For the CDR3, the DNA is TGCGCCAGCAGCCAAGCGGGAGGGTCGGCTTTCTTT.

V and J are TRBV28 and TRBJ1-5; D might be TRBD1 (6 bases). CDR3 length: 15 amino acids. V shed 3 bases and J shed 5 bases, with 14 bases lying between them. Germline assignment: CDR1 MDHEN and CDR2 SYDVKM. CDR3 DNA sequence: TGTGCCAGCAGTTTTGGCAGGGGAGGTTATCAGCCCCAGCATTTT. This codes for CASSFGRGGYQPQHF.

The chain is built from TRBV28 and TRBJ1-2, with D hard to call. The CDR3 has 11 residues. Germline CDR1 is MDHEN and CDR2 is SYDVKM. Between the trimmed V and J ends, which lost 4 bases and 7 bases, there was a span of 7 bases. CDR3 residues: CASSSARGYTF. The CDR3, as DNA: TGTGCCAGCAGTTCCGCTCGTGGCTACACCTTC.

The rearrangement links TRBV5-1 to TRBJ1-2; 7 nucleotides match TRBD1. Per the germline V gene, CDR1 is SGHRS and CDR2 is YFSETQ. With V trimmed by 4 bases and J by 2 bases, 8 bases remained unmatched. The CDR3 has 15 residues. Here the CDR3 reads CASSGGTVANYGYTF. In nucleotides, the CDR3 is TGCGCCAGCAGCGGGGGGACAGTTGCCAACTATGGCTACACCTTC.

V and J are TRBV5-1 and TRBJ1-6, with 8 positions matching TRBD1. This CDR3 has 15 amino acids. In germline, CDR1 is SGHRS, CDR2 YFSETQ. The trim removed 2 bases at V and 10 bases at J, leaving 8 bases unmatched. The CDR3: CASSLGTGPFSPLHF. CDR3 sequence (DNA): TGCGCCAGCAGCTTAGGGACAGGTCCGTTCTCACCCCTCCACTTT.